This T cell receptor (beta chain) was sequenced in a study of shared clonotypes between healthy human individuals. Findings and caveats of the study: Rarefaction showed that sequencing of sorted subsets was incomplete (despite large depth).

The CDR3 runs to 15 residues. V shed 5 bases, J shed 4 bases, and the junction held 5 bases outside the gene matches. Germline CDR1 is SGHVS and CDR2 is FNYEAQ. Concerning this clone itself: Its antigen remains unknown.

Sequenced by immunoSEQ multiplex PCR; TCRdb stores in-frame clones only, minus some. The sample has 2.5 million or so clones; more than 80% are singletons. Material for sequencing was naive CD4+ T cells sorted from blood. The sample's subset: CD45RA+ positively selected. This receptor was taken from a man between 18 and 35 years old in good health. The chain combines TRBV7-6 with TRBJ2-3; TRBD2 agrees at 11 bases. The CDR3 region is CASSTIAGGADTQYF. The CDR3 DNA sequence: TGTGCCAGCAGCACAATAGCGGGAGGGGCAGATACGCAGTATTTT.